Sequencing of this TCR beta chain was carried out in a study of blood T cell repertoires in COVID-19. Participant reports of clinical history set cohort assignment. Measured with immunoSEQ multiplex PCR; TCRdb has only the in-frame clones, and not every one. The data contain fewer than 450,000 clones, 88% of them seen just once; the ten biggest clones take up roughly 1.2%. The CDR3 contains 15 residues. Germline V lookup: CDR1 LNHDA, CDR2 SQIVND (reference sequence). Unmatched junction bases numbered 13, after V lost 9 bases and J lost 8 bases. The specimen sequenced was PBMCs or T cells enriched from blood (not recorded which). The chain has TRBV19 and TRBJ1-4; 9 bases map to TRBD1. This sequence was found in a young woman who had recovered from COVID-19. CDR3 amino acids: CASTRPGQGGEKLFF. The CDR3 DNA follows: TGTGCCAGCACTCGTCCGGGACAGGGAGGAGAAAAACTGTTTTTT.